These T cell receptor beta chains were read from a single sample in a study of cytomegalovirus exposure and HLA in healthy donors. Clones were sequenced by immunoSEQ multiplex PCR, and TCRdb holds only the in-frame ones, with some missing. This repertoire shows about 180,000 clones, about four fifths found once; its top ten account for approximately 2.9%. Sequencing input: PBMCs. The source of these receptors is a male donor in good health and CMV-seronegative. CDR3s include the opening cysteine and the closing phenylalanine or tryptophan. Fields, in order: V gene, clone size, D gene, J gene, CDR3 protein, CDR3 DNA. The D gene is left open where the match is weak. Clone sizes are given selectively: once, few, many, or a class where the clone is expanded.

TRBV28	few	.	TRBJ2-4	CASSLTPEAIDIQYF	TGTGCCAGCAGTTTAACCCCTGAGGCTATAGACATTCAGTACTTC
TRBV11-2	once	.	TRBJ1-5	CASSPGTIRQVRNQPQHF	TGTGCCAGCAGCCCCGGGACCATCAGACAGGTCCGGAATCAGCCCCAGCATTTT
TRBV6-5	.	TRBD1	TRBJ1-2	CASSEGPDRPGYTF	TGTGCCAGCAGTGAAGGCCCGGACAGGCCCGGCTACACCTTC
TRBV7-9	few	.	TRBJ2-1	CASSLGTANNEQFF	TGTGCCAGCAGCTTAGGGACAGCCAACAATGAGCAGTTCTTC
TRBV7-2	.	.	TRBJ1-2	CASSSEKGAPASRYGYTF	TGTGCCAGCAGCTCCGAAAAGGGAGCCCCAGCTTCGAGATATGGCTACACCTTC
TRBV9	few	.	TRBJ1-1	CASSADSHEAFF	TGTGCCAGCAGCGCGGACAGCCATGAAGCTTTCTTT
TRBV15	.	.	TRBJ2-6	CATSVDMAAGANVLTF	TGTGCCACCAGCGTGGACATGGCTGCTGGGGCCAACGTCCTGACTTTC
TRBV11-3	.	.	TRBJ2-3	CASSSSTDTQYF	TGTGCCAGCAGCTCCTCCACAGATACGCAGTATTTT
TRBV18	.	TRBD1	TRBJ1-2	CASSRDRAYGYTF	TGTGCCAGCTCCCGGGACAGAGCCTATGGCTACACCTTC
TRBV28	.	.	TRBJ1-2	CASSSGVEGYTF	TGTGCCAGCAGTTCCGGGGTAGAGGGCTACACCTTC
TRBV30	.	.	TRBJ2-6	CAWTGGIGANVLTF	TGTGCCTGGACAGGGGGGATTGGGGCCAACGTCCTGACTTTC
TRBV6-5	.	.	TRBJ1-2	CASSYSISGVYGYTF	TGTGCCAGCAGTTACTCGATATCAGGGGTCTATGGCTACACCTTC
TRBV29-1	.	TRBD2	TRBJ2-1	CSVERLAEVYNEQFF	TGCAGCGTTGAGCGACTAGCGGAGGTCTACAATGAGCAGTTCTTC
TRBV15	.	.	TRBJ1-4	CATSRDKNREKLFF	TGTGCCACCAGCAGAGACAAGAACAGGGAAAAACTGTTTTTT
TRBV6-1	.	TRBD1	TRBJ2-4	CAGDRGGNIQYF	TGTGCCGGAGACAGGGGCGGGAACATTCAGTACTTC
TRBV9	.	.	TRBJ1-6	CASNRGLESPLHF	TGTGCCAGCAATCGGGGACTCGAGTCACCCCTCCACTTT
TRBV18	.	.	TRBJ2-1	CASSPLAGPSYNEQFF	TGTGCCAGCTCACCACTTGCGGGCCCTTCCTACAATGAGCAGTTCTTC
TRBV5-1	.	TRBD1	TRBJ1-2	CASSLGGQGAPNYGYTF	TGCGCCAGCAGCTTGGGGGGACAGGGGGCGCCTAACTATGGCTACACCTTC
TRBV11-1	.	TRBD2	TRBJ2-3	CASSLWEREFPDTQYF	TGTGCCAGCAGCCTGTGGGAGCGGGAGTTCCCAGATACGCAGTATTTT
TRBV28	few	.	TRBJ1-6	CASSFLMGANSPLHF	TGTGCCAGCAGTTTCTTGATGGGGGCAAATTCACCCCTCCACTTT
TRBV9	.	.	TRBJ2-1	CASSGGDLGEQFF	TGTGCCAGCAGCGGGGGGGATCTAGGTGAGCAGTTCTTC
TRBV5-5	few	.	TRBJ1-6	CASSLGVGSPLHF	TGTGCCAGCAGCTTAGGGGTAGGGTCACCCCTCCACTTT
TRBV27	.	.	TRBJ2-7	CASGYSSYEQYF	TGTGCCAGCGGGTATAGCTCCTACGAGCAGTACTTC
TRBV5-6	.	.	TRBJ2-5	CASSLFLYQETQYF	TGTGCCAGCAGCTTGTTCCTGTACCAAGAGACCCAGTACTTC
TRBV30	.	TRBD1	TRBJ2-1	CAWRGQGEGEQFF	TGTGCCTGGAGAGGCCAGGGGGAAGGTGAGCAGTTCTTC
TRBV10-1	.	TRBD2	TRBJ2-7	CASSESKAGDPSLSYEQYF	TGCGCCAGCAGTGAGTCTAAAGCGGGGGACCCTAGCCTCTCCTACGAGCAGTACTTC
TRBV5-6	.	TRBD1	TRBJ2-5	CASSSGQGNQETQYF	TGTGCCAGCAGCTCCGGACAGGGAAACCAAGAGACCCAGTACTTC
TRBV11-3	.	.	TRBJ2-7	CASSGHRGREQYF	TGTGCCAGCAGCGGACATCGTGGACGGGAGCAGTACTTC
TRBV6-6	.	.	TRBJ2-7	CASSSRQESYEQYF	TGTGCCAGCAGTTCCCGACAGGAAAGCTACGAGCAGTACTTC
TRBV6-5	.	TRBD1	TRBJ1-2	CASGNDQGAHGYTF	TGTGCCAGCGGGAATGACCAGGGGGCGCATGGCTACACCTTC
TRBV7-9	.	TRBD1	TRBJ1-5	CSSSLGDSSAQPQHF	TGTTCCAGCAGCTTGGGGGACAGCTCGGCGCAGCCCCAGCATTTT
TRBV9	.	.	TRBJ2-1	CASSVNGAGNVYNEQFF	TGTGCCAGCAGCGTAAACGGCGCGGGGAACGTTTACAATGAGCAGTTCTTC
TRBV9	.	TRBD1	TRBJ1-2	CASSPEGTGGFYGYTF	TGTGCCAGCAGCCCTGAGGGGACAGGGGGATTCTATGGCTACACCTTC
TRBV10-3	.	TRBD2	TRBJ2-7	CAISPNAGEGYEQYF	TGTGCCATCAGTCCCAATGCGGGAGAGGGCTACGAGCAGTACTTC
TRBV5-4	.	TRBD2	TRBJ2-1	CASSLQAGDEQFF	TGTGCCAGCAGCTTACAAGCGGGGGATGAGCAGTTCTTC
TRBV19	.	.	TRBJ1-5	CASSIGRGYSNQPQHF	TGTGCCAGTAGTATAGGTCGGGGTTATAGCAATCAGCCCCAGCATTTT
TRBV6-1	.	.	TRBJ1-1	CASRQGRNTEAFF	TGTGCCAGCAGACAGGGTCGGAACACTGAAGCTTTCTTT